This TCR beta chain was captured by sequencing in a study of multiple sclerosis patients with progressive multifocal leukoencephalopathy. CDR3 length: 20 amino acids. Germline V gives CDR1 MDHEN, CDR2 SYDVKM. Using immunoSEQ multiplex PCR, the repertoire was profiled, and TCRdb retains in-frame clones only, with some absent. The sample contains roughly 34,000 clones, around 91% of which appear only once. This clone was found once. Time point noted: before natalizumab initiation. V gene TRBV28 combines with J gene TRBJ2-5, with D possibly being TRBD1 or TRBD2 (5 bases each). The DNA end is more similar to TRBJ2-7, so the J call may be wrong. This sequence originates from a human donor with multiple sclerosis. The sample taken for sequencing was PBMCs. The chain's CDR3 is CASSLPPTGSRDPSSYEQYF. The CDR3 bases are TGTGCCAGCAGTTTACCCCCAACAGGCAGCCGGGACCCGAGCTCCTACGAGCAGTACTTC.